This T cell receptor (beta chain) was found in a study of T cells in Graves' hyperthyroidism and ophthalmopathy. Across the whole study: At the time of initial diagnosis and before any treatment, peripheral blood was collected.

There were TCR beta CDR3 regions amplified from RNA transcripts. During a first-round RT-PCR of the TCR CDR3, the HTBI primer set was used. One entry per CDR3 protein results from TCRdb running MiXCR on the multiplex PCR reads. The sample has about 250,000 distinct CDR3 sequences, 13% to 15% seen once; the top ten hold under 35%. The ends lost 0 bases at V and 7 bases at J; junction bases unmatched: 8. The CDR3 covers 16 residues. Germline CDR1 and CDR2: MNHEY and SMNVEV (reference sequence). The V call is TRBV27, the J call TRBJ1-4; 7 nucleotides agree with TRBD1. Sequencing was carried out using blood. The TCR originated in a woman in her 50s with Graves' hyperthyroidism that later progressed to Graves' ophthalmopathy. The CDR3 sequence is CASSLSQTGRGEKLFF. The CDR3 nucleotides are TGTGCCAGCAGTTTATCGCAGACAGGGAGGGGTGAAAAACTGTTTTTT.